This T cell receptor beta chain stems from a study of T cell changes during pregnancy in multiple sclerosis. Sequencing was performed with immunoSEQ multiplex PCR; in TCRdb, only in-frame clones are kept and a portion is missing. Among around 40,000 clones listed, around nine tenths were seen once. With V trimmed by 5 bases and J by 5 bases, 9 bases remained unmatched. Germline V gives CDR1 LGHNA, CDR2 YSLEER. CDR3 length equals 15 residues. The V gene is TRBV4-3, the J gene TRBJ2-7, with 10 nucleotides matching TRBD1. This receptor was taken from a female donor in good health, enrolled as a control in a pregnancy study. The source was CD4+ T cells from peripheral blood mononuclear cells, collected in the first trimester of pregnancy. CDR3: CASSGAGQGIHEQYF. CDR3 DNA sequence: TGCGCCAGCAGCGGGGCGGGACAGGGGATCCACGAGCAGTACTTC.